This record looks at one T cell receptor (beta chain) sequence and its context. Its target is unknown. The data stem from a study of CXCR3-negative and CXCR3-positive naive CD8 T cells. Study-wide results and limits: CXCR3-negative naive cells had less hydrophobic TRB CDR3s than did CXCR3-positive naive cells.

This CDR3 comprises 13 residues. The V gene's germline CDR1 is MNHEY and CDR2 SMNVEV (reference sequence). The authors made the TRB cDNA libraries by 5' RACE using UMI labels. TCRdb reprocessed the 5' RACE reads and keeps a single row for each CDR3 protein, giving no DNA. The sample data list 130,000 or so distinct CDR3 sequences. This receptor was identified in a human donor in good health. Some clones in this sample may be carry-over from other donors' samples. The chain combines TRBV27 with TRBJ2-1. Sequences were obtained from naive CXCR3+ CD8+ T cells from blood. The subset: CD45RO-CCR7+CD27+CD95- naive CD8+ T cells expressing CXCR3 (TNR3+). CDR3 region: CASRPIEWQKQFF.